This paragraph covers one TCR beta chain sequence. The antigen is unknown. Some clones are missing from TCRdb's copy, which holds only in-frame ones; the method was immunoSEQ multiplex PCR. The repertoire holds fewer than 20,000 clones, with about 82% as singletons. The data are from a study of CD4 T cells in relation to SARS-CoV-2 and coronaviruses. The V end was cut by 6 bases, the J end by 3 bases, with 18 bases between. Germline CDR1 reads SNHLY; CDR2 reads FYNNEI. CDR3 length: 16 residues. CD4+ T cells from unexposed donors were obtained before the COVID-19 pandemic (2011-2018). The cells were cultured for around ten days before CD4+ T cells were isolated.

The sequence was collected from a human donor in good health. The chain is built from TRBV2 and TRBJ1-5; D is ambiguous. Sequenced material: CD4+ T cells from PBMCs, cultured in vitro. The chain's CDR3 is CASSPALGSFNQPQHF. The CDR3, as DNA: TGTGCCAGCAGCCCAGCCCTGGGGTCCTTCAATCAGCCCCAGCATTTT.